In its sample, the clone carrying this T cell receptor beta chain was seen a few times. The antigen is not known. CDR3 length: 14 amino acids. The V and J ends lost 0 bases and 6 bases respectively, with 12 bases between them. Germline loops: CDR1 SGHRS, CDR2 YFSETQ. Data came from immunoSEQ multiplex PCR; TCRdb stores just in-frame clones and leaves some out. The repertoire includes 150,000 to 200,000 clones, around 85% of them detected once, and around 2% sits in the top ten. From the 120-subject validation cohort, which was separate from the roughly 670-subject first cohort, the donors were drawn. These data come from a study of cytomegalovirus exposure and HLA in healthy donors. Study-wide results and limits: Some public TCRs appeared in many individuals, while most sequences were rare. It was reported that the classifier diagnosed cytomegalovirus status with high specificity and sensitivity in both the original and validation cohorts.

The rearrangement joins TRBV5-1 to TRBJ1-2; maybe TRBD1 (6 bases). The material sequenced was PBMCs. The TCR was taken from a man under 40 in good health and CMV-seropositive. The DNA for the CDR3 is TGCGCCAGCAGCTTGGATCTGGGACAAGATGGCTACACCTTC. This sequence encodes CASSLDLGQDGYTF.